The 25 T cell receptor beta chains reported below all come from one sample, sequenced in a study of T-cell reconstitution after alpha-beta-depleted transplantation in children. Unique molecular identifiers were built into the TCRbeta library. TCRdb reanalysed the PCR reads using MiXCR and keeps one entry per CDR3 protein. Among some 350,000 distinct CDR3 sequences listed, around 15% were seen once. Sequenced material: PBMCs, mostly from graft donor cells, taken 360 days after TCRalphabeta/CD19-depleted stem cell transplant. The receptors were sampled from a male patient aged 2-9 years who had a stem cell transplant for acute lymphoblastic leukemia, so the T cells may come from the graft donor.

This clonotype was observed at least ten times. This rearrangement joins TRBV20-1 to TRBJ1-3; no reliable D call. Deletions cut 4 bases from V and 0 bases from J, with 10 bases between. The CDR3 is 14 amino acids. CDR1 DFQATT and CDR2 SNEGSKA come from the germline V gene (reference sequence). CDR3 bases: TGCAGTGCTATGGTCCCCGTCTCTGGAAACACCATATATTTT. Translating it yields CSAMVPVSGNTIYF.

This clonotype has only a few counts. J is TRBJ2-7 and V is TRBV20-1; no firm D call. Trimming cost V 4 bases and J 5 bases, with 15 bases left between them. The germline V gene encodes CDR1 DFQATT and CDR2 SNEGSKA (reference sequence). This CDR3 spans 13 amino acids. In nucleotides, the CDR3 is TGCAGTGCTACACCACGGGCCGCCGACGAGCAGTACTTC. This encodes CSATPRAADEQYF.

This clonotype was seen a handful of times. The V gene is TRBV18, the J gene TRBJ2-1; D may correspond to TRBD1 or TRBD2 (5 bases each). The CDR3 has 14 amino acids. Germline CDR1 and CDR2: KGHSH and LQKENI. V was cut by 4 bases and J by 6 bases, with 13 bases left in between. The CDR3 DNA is TGTGCCAGCTCACTGAGGGGTGGTTTCAATGAGCAGTTCTTC. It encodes CASSLRGGFNEQFF.

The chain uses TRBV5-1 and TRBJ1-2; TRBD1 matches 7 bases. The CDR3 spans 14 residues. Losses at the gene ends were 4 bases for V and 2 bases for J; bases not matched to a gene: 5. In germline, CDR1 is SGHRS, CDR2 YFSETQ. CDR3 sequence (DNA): TGCGCCAGCAGCCCGGACAGGCCGAACTATGGCTACACCTTC. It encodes CASSPDRPNYGYTF.

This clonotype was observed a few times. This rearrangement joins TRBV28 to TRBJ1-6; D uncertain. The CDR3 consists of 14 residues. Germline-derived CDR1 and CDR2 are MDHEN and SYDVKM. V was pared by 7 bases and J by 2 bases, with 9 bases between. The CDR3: CASTAGTYNSPLHF. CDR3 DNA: TGTGCCAGCACCGCCGGGACCTATAATTCACCCCTCCACTTT.

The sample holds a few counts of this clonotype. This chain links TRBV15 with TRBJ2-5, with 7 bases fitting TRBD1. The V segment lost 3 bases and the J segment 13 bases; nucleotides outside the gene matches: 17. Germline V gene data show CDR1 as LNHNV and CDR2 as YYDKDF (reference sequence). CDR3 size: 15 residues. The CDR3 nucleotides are TGTGCCACCAGCAGCCACCCGGGGACAGCCGGGACGGGGTACTTC. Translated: CATSSHPGTAGTGYF.

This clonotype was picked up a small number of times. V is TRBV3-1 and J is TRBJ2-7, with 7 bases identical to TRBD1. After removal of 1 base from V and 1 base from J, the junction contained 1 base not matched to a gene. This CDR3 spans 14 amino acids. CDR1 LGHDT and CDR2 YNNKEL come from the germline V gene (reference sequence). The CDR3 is CASSQGGQSYEQYF. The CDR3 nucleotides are TGTGCCAGCAGCCAAGGGGGACAGTCCTACGAGCAGTACTTC.

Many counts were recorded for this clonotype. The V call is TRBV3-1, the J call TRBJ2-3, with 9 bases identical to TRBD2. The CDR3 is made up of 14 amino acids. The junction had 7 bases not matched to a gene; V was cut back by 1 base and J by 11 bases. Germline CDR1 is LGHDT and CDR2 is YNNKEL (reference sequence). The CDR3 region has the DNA TGTGCCAGCAGCCAAGCTAGGACTAGCGTCTTGCAGTATTTT. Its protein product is CASSQARTSVLQYF.

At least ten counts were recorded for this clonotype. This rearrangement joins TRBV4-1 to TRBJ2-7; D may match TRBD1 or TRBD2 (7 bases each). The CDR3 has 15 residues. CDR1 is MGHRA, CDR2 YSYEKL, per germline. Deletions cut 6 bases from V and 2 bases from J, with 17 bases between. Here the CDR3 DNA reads TGCGCCAGCAGTCGACAGGGAGGGCCCCCCTACGAGCAGTACTTC. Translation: CASSRQGGPPYEQYF.

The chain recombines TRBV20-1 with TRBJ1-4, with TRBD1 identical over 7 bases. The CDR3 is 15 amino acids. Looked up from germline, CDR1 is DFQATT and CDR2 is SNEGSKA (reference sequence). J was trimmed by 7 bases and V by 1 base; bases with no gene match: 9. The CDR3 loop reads CSARALTGVIEKLFF. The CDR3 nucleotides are TGCAGTGCTAGAGCCTTAACAGGGGTGATTGAAAAACTGTTTTTT.

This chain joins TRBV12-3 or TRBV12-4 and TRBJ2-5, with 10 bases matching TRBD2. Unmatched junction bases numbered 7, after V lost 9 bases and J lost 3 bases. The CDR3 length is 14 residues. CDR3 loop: CASRPSGRKETQYF. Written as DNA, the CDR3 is TGTGCCAGTCGCCCTAGCGGGAGAAAAGAGACCCAGTACTTC.

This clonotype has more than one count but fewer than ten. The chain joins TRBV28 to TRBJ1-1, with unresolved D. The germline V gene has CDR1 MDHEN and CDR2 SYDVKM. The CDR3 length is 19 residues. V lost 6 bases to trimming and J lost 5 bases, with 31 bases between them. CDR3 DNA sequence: TGTGCCAGCAGAGTTTGGGAGGACTATTGGGGTACGAGGTCGACTGAAGCTTTCTTT. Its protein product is CASRVWEDYWGTRSTEAFF.

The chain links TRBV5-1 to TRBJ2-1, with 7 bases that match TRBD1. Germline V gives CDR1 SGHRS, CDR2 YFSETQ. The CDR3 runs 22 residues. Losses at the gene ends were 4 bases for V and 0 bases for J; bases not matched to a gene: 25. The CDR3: CASSQRQGPGPERYSSYNEQFF. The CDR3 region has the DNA TGCGCCAGCAGCCAGAGACAGGGCCCCGGGCCGGAGCGGTATAGCTCCTACAATGAGCAGTTCTTC.

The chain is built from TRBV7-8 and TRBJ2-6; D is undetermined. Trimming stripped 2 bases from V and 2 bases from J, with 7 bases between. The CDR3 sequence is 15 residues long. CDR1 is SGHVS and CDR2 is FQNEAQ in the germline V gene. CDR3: CASSLRVAGANVLTF. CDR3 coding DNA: TGTGCCAGCAGCTTAAGGGTGGCTGGGGCCAACGTCCTGACTTTC.

In nucleotides, the CDR3 is TGCGCCAGCAGCCAAGGGGGGGGAACCACAGATACGCAGTATTTT. It translates to CASSQGGGTTDTQYF. The V and J genes are TRBV4-3 and TRBJ2-3; the match to TRBD2 covers 7 bases. V was clipped by 1 base and J by 2 bases; unmatched bases: 3. Germline assignment: CDR1 LGHNA and CDR2 YSLEER. CDR3 length: 15 amino acids.

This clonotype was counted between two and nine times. The CDR3 DNA reads as TGTGCCAGCATTCGAGCGGGAGGGCCCTACAATGAGCAGTTCTTC. It yields the protein CASIRAGGPYNEQFF. This chain joins TRBV25-1 and TRBJ2-1; 10 bases map to TRBD2. This CDR3 has 15 residues. After removal of 7 bases from V and 2 bases from J, the junction contained 5 bases not matched to a gene. CDR1 MGHDK and CDR2 SYGVNS come from the germline V gene. The entire variable domain, with the rest obtained from reference TRBV25-1 and TRBJ2-1, is as follows: EADIYQTPRYLVIGTGKKITLECSQTMGHDKMYWYQQDPGMELHLIHYSYGVNSTEKGDLSSESTVSRIRTEHFPLTLESARPSHTSQYLCASIRAGGPYNEQFFGPGTRLTVL.

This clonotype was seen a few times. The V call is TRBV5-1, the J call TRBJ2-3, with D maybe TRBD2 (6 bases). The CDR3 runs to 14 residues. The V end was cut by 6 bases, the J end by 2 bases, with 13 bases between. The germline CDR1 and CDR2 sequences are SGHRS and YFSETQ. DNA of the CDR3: TGCGCCAGCACCCCGGGGACTTACACAGATACGCAGTATTTT. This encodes CASTPGTYTDTQYF.

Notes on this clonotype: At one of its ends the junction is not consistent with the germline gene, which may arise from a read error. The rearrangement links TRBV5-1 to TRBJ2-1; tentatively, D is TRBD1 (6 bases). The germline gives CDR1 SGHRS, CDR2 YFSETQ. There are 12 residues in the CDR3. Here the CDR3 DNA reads TGCGCCAGCAGCTTAGATCGCAGGGGCCGGAGGTTC. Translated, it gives CASSLDRRGRRF.

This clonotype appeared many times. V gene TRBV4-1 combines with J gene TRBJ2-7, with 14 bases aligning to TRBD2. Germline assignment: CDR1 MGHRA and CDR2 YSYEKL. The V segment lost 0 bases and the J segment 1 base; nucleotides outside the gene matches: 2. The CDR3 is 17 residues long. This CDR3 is CASSQEWTSGRSYEQYF. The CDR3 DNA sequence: TGCGCCAGCAGCCAAGAATGGACTAGCGGGAGGTCCTACGAGCAGTACTTC.

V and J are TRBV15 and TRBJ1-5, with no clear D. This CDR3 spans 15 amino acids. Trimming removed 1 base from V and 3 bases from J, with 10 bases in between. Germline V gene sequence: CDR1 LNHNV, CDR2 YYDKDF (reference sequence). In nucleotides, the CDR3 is TGTGCCACCAGCAGAGCCAGGTTCAACAATCAGCCCCAGCATTTT. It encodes CATSRARFNNQPQHF.

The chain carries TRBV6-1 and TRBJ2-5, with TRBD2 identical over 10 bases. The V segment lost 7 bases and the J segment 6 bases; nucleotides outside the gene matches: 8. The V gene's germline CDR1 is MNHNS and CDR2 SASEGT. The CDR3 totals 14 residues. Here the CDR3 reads CASTPSGRAQTQYF. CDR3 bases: TGTGCCAGCACCCCAAGCGGGAGGGCCCAGACCCAGTACTTC.

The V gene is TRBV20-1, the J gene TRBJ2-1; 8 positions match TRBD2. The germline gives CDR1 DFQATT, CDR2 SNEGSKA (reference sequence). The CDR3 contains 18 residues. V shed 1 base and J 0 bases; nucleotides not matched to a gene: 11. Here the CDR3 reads CSARGQGSGGSSYNEQFF. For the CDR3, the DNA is TGCAGTGCTAGAGGGCAAGGTTCGGGAGGGAGCTCCTACAATGAGCAGTTCTTC.

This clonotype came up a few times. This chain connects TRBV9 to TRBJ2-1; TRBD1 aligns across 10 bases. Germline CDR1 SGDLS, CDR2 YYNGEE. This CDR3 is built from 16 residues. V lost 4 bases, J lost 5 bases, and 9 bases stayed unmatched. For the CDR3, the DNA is TGTGCCAGCAGCTTAGGACGGGACAGGGGAAACAATGAGCAGTTCTTC. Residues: CASSLGRDRGNNEQFF.

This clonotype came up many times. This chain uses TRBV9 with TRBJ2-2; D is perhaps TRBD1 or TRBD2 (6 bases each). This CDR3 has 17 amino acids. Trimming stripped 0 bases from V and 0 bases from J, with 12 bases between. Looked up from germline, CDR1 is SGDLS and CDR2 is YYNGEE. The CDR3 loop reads CASSVGGREPNTGELFF. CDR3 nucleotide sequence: TGTGCCAGCAGCGTAGGGGGGCGGGAACCGAACACCGGGGAGCTGTTTTTT.

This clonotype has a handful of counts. In DNA form, the CDR3 reads TGCAGTGCTATCGGTACAGATACGCAGTATTTT. It codes for CSAIGTDTQYF. The rearrangement uses TRBV20-1 and TRBJ2-3; D is unclear. This CDR3 comprises 11 residues. CDR1 and CDR2 from the germline V gene are DFQATT and SNEGSKA (reference sequence). Trimming pared 4 bases from V and 3 bases from J, leaving 5 bases between.